The 31 T cell receptor beta chains listed next were all sequenced from one sample in a study of cytomegalovirus exposure and HLA in healthy donors (TCRdb year 2017). Library preparation was by the immunoSEQ multiplex PCR assay. For the multiplex PCR, a mixture combining 60 forward primers for TCR Vbeta segments and 13 reverse primers for TCR Jbeta segments was used. TCRdb provides this immuneACCESS table in a form limited to in-frame rearrangements. Some clones are lacking; in checked studies, under half of them reflect an unresolved V gene, and why the rest are absent is not known. In this sample the table shows hundreds of thousands of clones, approximately 80% of which occur a single time. The ten largest account for over 0.5% of the sample. Material: PBMCs. These receptor sequences come from a woman aged 40 to 50 in good health and CMV-seronegative.

The rearrangement joins TRBV30 to TRBJ2-1; possibly TRBD2 for D (5 bases). V gave up 3 bases and J gave up 3 bases, with 12 bases separating them. Germline V gene sequence: CDR1 GTSNPN, CDR2 SVGIG (reference sequence). The CDR3 spans 14 residues. The CDR3 protein is CAWRRPRGYNEQFF. CDR3 in DNA: TGTGCCTGGAGAAGGCCTCGGGGCTACAATGAGCAGTTCTTC.

The J gene is TRBJ2-1, the V gene TRBV5-1; the D gene is possibly TRBD1 (6 bases). CDR1 is SGHRS, CDR2 YFSETQ, per germline. V was cut by 3 bases and J by 0 bases, with 16 bases left in between. The CDR3 length is 17 residues. For the CDR3, the DNA is TGCGCCAGCAGCTCGAGCAGTCAGGGGAGCTCCTACAATGAGCAGTTCTTC. Amino acids: CASSSSSQGSSYNEQFF.

The chain joins TRBV9 to TRBJ1-3; 9 bases line up with TRBD1. The CDR3 totals 15 residues. Trimming at V came to 7 bases and at J to 1 base, leaving 6 bases not matched to a gene. The germline V gene has CDR1 SGDLS and CDR2 YYNGEE. The DNA of the CDR3 is TGTGCCAGCGGACAGGGGTCGTTTTCTGGAAACACCATATATTTT. Translated: CASGQGSFSGNTIYF.

The chain uses TRBV6-1 and TRBJ2-7; TRBD2 matches at 7 bases. The CDR3 runs 14 residues. The V and J ends lost 8 bases and 2 bases, in that order; junction bases with no gene match: 9. CDR1 is MNHNS, CDR2 SASEGT, per germline. This CDR3 is CASGSGTRTYEQYF. The CDR3 nucleotides read TGTGCCAGCGGGAGCGGGACTCGGACCTACGAGCAGTACTTC.

CDR3 sequence (DNA): TGTGCCAGCGGGACACTCTCCTACGAGCAGTACTTC. This translates into CASGTLSYEQYF. The chain joins TRBV7-2 to TRBJ2-7; D is perhaps TRBD1 (6 bases). The CDR3 is made up of 12 amino acids. The V gene's germline CDR1 is SGHTA and CDR2 FQGNSA. Trimming left V 8 bases short and J 0 bases short, with 8 bases between. Full variable domain (remainder filled in from reference TRBV7-2 and TRBJ2-7): GAGVSQSPSNKVTEKGKDVELRCDPISGHTALYWYRQSLGQGLEFLIYFQGNSAPDKSGLPSDRFSAERTGGSVSTLTIQRTQQEDSAVYLCASGTLSYEQYFGPGTRLTVT.

The chain carries TRBV5-1 and TRBJ2-7; D is possibly TRBD1 (6 bases). This CDR3 region has 12 residues. Trimming removed 2 bases from V and 5 bases from J, with 8 bases in between. In germline, CDR1 is SGHRS, CDR2 YFSETQ. DNA of the CDR3: TGCGCCAGCAGCTTTACAGGGAACGAGCAGTACTTC. Encoded protein: CASSFTGNEQYF.

The chain recombines TRBV5-1 with TRBJ2-7; the match to TRBD1 covers 8 bases. The germline gives CDR1 SGHRS, CDR2 YFSETQ. The CDR3 runs 16 residues. The V segment lost 4 bases and the J segment 3 bases; nucleotides outside the gene matches: 12. CDR3 DNA: TGCGCCAGCAGCCCCGGACAGGGTAATAGAAACTACGAGCAGTACTTC. Protein product: CASSPGQGNRNYEQYF.

This rearrangement joins TRBV29-1 to TRBJ2-3; 12 bases align to TRBD1. The CDR3 has 14 residues. The V and J ends lost 4 bases and 5 bases, in that order; junction bases with no gene match: 4. Germline loops: CDR1 SQVTM, CDR2 ANQGSEA. The CDR3 DNA reads TGCAGCGTTGTAGGGGACAGGGGGCGAGATACGCAGTATTTT. This codes for CSVVGDRGRDTQYF.

The genes are TRBV4-2 and TRBJ2-1; the D gene is possibly TRBD2 (5 bases). This CDR3 region has 13 residues. Germline assignment: CDR1 LGHNA and CDR2 YNFKEQ. The V end was cut by 0 bases, the J end by 10 bases, with 10 bases between. This chain's CDR3 is CASSQDLALEQFF. In DNA form, the CDR3 reads TGTGCCAGCAGCCAAGATTTAGCGCTGGAGCAGTTCTTC.

This clone was counted only a few times. The rearrangement joins TRBV2 to TRBJ1-3; D might be TRBD1 (5 bases). The CDR3 loop spans 16 amino acids. Per the germline V gene, CDR1 is SNHLY and CDR2 is FYNNEI. V dropped 6 bases and J dropped 2 bases, with 17 bases sitting between them. CDR3 bases: TGTGCCAGCAGCCTTTCCCAGGGAGGTACTGGAAACACCATATATTTT. It specifies CASSLSQGGTGNTIYF.

As regards this clone: The sample carries other DNA sequences with the same CDR3. The V call is TRBV28, the J call TRBJ1-5, with D uncertain. CDR1 and CDR2 from the germline V gene are MDHEN and SYDVKM. The V end lost 5 bases, the J end lost 5 bases, and 7 bases lay between the germline ends. CDR3 length equals 12 residues. The CDR3, as DNA: TGTGCCAGCAGTGGCCTGGATCAGCCCCAGCATTTT. The encoded protein is CASSGLDQPQHF.

This rearrangement joins TRBV9 to TRBJ2-3; D is ambiguous. CDR3 length: 15 residues. The germline V and J ends were trimmed by 2 bases and 11 bases, with 21 bases remaining between them. Germline assignment: CDR1 SGDLS and CDR2 YYNGEE. The CDR3 nucleotides are TGTGCCAGCAGCGTTTTCGATACCAAAATAACAGAGCAGTATTTT. Translation: CASSVFDTKITEQYF.

This sequence joins TRBV6-5 and TRBJ2-3, with D possibly being TRBD2 (6 bases). The V and J ends lost 6 bases and 4 bases respectively, with 17 bases between them. This CDR3 spans 15 amino acids. CDR1 and CDR2 from the germline V gene are MNHEY and SVGAGI. CDR3 protein: CASRPPGLTADTQYF. Written as DNA, the CDR3 is TGTGCCAGCAGACCCCCGGGACTCACGGCAGATACGCAGTATTTT.

The chain has TRBV5-1 and TRBJ2-3; the match to TRBD2 covers 9 bases. There are 16 residues in the CDR3. J gave up 0 bases and V 4 bases, and 6 bases lay outside the gene matches. Germline values: CDR1 SGHRS, CDR2 YFSETQ. The CDR3 nucleotides are TGCGCCAGCAGCCCCGGGACTAGCTGGAGCACAGATACGCAGTATTTT. It codes for CASSPGTSWSTDTQYF. Complete variable domain (other parts from reference TRBV5-1 and TRBJ2-3): KAGVTQTPRYLIKTRGQQVTLSCSPISGHRSVSWYQQTPGQGLQFLFEYFSETQRNKGNFPGRFSGRQFSNSRSEMNVSTLELGDSALYLCASSPGTSWSTDTQYFGPGTRLTVL.

As concerns this clone: Other DNA sequences in this specimen translate into the identical CDR3. V usage is TRBV7-9 and J usage is TRBJ1-5, with a possible D match to TRBD1 (5 bases). The CDR3 runs 13 residues. Looked up from germline, CDR1 is SEHNR and CDR2 is FQNEAQ (reference sequence). The V gene lost 2 bases and the J gene lost 5 bases, with 7 bases spanning the gap. The CDR3 coding sequence is TGTGCCAGCAGCTTACAGGGTGATCAGCCCCAGCATTTT. Translation gives CASSLQGDQPQHF.

V gene TRBV21-1 combines with J gene TRBJ2-3; TRBD2 was called by the table and not checked on the DNA. TRBV21-1 corresponds to a pseudogene. The CDR3 covers 18 residues. This chain's CDR3 is CASSNWLAGGFSTDTQYF. The CDR3 nucleotides are TGTGCCAGCAGCAACTGGCTAGCGGGGGGGTTTAGCACAGATACGCAGTATTTT.

The chain joins TRBV28 to TRBJ2-3; 12 bases match TRBD1. This CDR3 contains 15 residues. Germline V gene lookup returns CDR1 MDHEN and CDR2 SYDVKM. With 6 bases clipped from V and 2 bases from J, the junction kept 3 bases outside the gene matches. The CDR3 region is CASRGQGAVTDTQYF. The CDR3, as DNA: TGTGCCAGCAGGGGACAGGGGGCAGTCACAGATACGCAGTATTTT.

The chain has TRBV28 and TRBJ2-3; no reliable D call. The CDR3 spans 12 residues. Trimming left V 3 bases short and J 5 bases short, with 6 bases between. Per germline, CDR1 MDHEN and CDR2 SYDVKM. CDR3 nucleotides: TGTGCCAGCAGTTTCTTCGGAGATACGCAGTATTTT. Protein product: CASSFFGDTQYF.

The sample holds a few counts of this clone. The V and J genes are TRBV21-1 and TRBJ1-2; TRBD1 is taken as the D call from the table, unchecked against the DNA. TRBV21-1 represents a pseudogene. This CDR3 region has 18 residues. CDR3 DNA: TGTGCCAGCATACCCTTAAGTGGGGGCACAGGGACGTTCACAGGCTACACCTTC. It yields the protein CASIPLSGGTGTFTGYTF.

The J gene is TRBJ1-5, the V gene TRBV12-5; TRBD1 is a possible D gene (6 bases). V lost 6 bases and J 3 bases, leaving 18 bases between the germline ends. Germline CDR1 LGHNT, CDR2 FRNRAP. The CDR3 is 16 amino acids. The CDR3 region has the DNA TGTGCTAGTGGCCAAACAGGGTCCCCGTTCAATCAGCCCCAGCATTTT. Its protein product is CASGQTGSPFNQPQHF.

This rearrangement joins TRBV19 to TRBJ1-1; possible D gene TRBD1, 5 bases. In germline, CDR1 is LNHDA, CDR2 SQIVND (reference sequence). The ends were cut back, 11 bases at V and 5 bases at J, with 15 bases in the middle. This CDR3 has 12 residues. The CDR3 here is CAARGFWTEAFF. The DNA for the CDR3 is TGTGCCGCAAGGGGATTTTGGACTGAAGCTTTCTTT. The full variable domain, in which reference TRBV19 and TRBJ1-1 provide the parts outside the CDR3, is DGGITQSPKYLFRKEGQNVTLSCEQNLNHDAMYWYRQDPGQGLRLIYYSQIVNDFQKGDIAEGYSVSREKKESFPLTVTSAQKNPTAFYLCAARGFWTEAFFGQGTRLTVV.

As regards this clone: A read error may produce the germline difference seen at one junction end. The chain employs TRBV5-1 and TRBJ1-1, with D possibly matching TRBD1 (5 bases). Per germline, CDR1 SGHRS and CDR2 YFSETQ. This CDR3 has 16 residues. DNA for the CDR3: TGCGCCAGCAACTTGGGACTCAAATTAACACTGAGTGGAGCTTTCTTT. It specifies CASNLGLKLTLSGAFF.

The chain links TRBV2 to TRBJ2-2; 10 nucleotides match TRBD1. The CDR3 runs to 14 residues. Germline CDR1 SNHLY, CDR2 FYNNEI. With V trimmed by 8 bases and J by 7 bases, 7 bases remained unmatched. CDR3 loop: CASLPGQGNGELFF. CDR3 coding DNA: TGTGCCAGCCTACCGGGACAGGGGAACGGGGAGCTGTTTTTT.

V usage is TRBV30 and J usage is TRBJ2-1; D gene unclear. Germline-derived CDR1 and CDR2 are GTSNPN and SVGIG (reference sequence). The CDR3 covers 11 residues. Trimming pared 0 bases from V and 9 bases from J, leaving 6 bases between. For the CDR3, the DNA is TGTGCCTGGAGTGTAGGCGGTGAGCAGTTCTTC. It codes for CAWSVGGEQFF.

V gene TRBV4-3 combines with J gene TRBJ2-5; weak D call: TRBD2 (7 bases). Deletions cut 0 bases from V and 3 bases from J, with 17 bases between. The CDR3 runs to 17 residues. The germline gives CDR1 LGHNA, CDR2 YSLEER. The CDR3 DNA reads as TGCGCCAGCAGCCAAGATTCGAGGGGGGGCTCGGAAGAGACCCAGTACTTC. Amino acids: CASSQDSRGGSEETQYF.

The rearrangement uses TRBV10-2 and TRBJ1-5; D is perhaps TRBD1 (5 bases). V was clipped by 6 bases and J by 3 bases, with 15 bases between them. Germline loops: CDR1 WSHSY, CDR2 SAAADI. The CDR3 runs to 15 residues. In nucleotides, the CDR3 is TGCGCCAGCAGGGACATGGGCAGGGACAATCAGCCCCAGCATTTT. It encodes CASRDMGRDNQPQHF.

In this sample, this clone turned up a few times. The V call is TRBV9, the J call TRBJ2-6; no reliable D call. The CDR3 is made up of 14 amino acids. From germline, CDR1 is SGDLS and CDR2 YYNGEE. The V end lost 4 bases, the J end lost 0 bases, and 5 bases lay between the germline ends. The CDR3: CASSPNSGANVLTF. For the CDR3, the DNA is TGTGCCAGCAGCCCCAACTCTGGGGCCAACGTCCTGACTTTC.

J is TRBJ1-5 and V is TRBV7-9; maybe TRBD1 (6 bases). Germline CDR1 and CDR2: SEHNR and FQNEAQ (reference sequence). This CDR3 spans 14 amino acids. V was pared by 5 bases and J by 4 bases, with 12 bases between. CDR3: CASSVDSRNQPQHF. CDR3 in DNA: TGTGCCAGCAGCGTGGACAGTCGAAATCAGCCCCAGCATTTT.

J is TRBJ2-1 and V is TRBV7-6, with D unresolved. V was trimmed by 2 bases and J by 0 bases, leaving 14 bases between them. Germline V gene data show CDR1 as SGHVS and CDR2 as FNYEAQ. The CDR3 sequence is 17 residues long. This CDR3 reads CASSLFGYSNSYNEQFF. DNA for the CDR3: TGTGCCAGCAGCTTATTTGGTTACAGTAACTCCTACAATGAGCAGTTCTTC.

Written as DNA, the CDR3 is TGTGCCATCTCCAGAGGGAGAGAGAATGGCTACACCTTC. Its protein is CAISRGRENGYTF. The chain is built from TRBV19 and TRBJ1-2; D gene uncertain. The V gene lost 10 bases and the J gene lost 6 bases, with 18 bases spanning the gap. Germline V gene sequence: CDR1 LNHDA, CDR2 SQIVND (reference sequence). This CDR3 has 13 amino acids.

This chain uses TRBV7-3 with TRBJ2-5; 9 nucleotides match TRBD2. Germline CDR1 SGHTA, CDR2 FQGTGA. The CDR3 loop spans 15 amino acids. With V trimmed by 5 bases and J by 5 bases, 9 bases remained unmatched. The CDR3 loop reads CASSPAGGLGETQYF. CDR3 DNA sequence: TGTGCCAGCAGCCCCGCGGGGGGGCTCGGCGAGACCCAGTACTTC.